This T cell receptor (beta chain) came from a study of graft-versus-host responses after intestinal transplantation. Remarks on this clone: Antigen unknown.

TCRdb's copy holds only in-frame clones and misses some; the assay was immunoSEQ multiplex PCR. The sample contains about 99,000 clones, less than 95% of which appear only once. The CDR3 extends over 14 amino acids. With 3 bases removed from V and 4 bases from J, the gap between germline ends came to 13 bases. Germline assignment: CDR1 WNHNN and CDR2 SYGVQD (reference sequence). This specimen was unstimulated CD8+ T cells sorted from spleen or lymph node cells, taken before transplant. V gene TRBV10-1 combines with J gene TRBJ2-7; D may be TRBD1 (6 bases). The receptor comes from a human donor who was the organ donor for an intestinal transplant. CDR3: CASSDRDIAYEQYF. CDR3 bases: TGCGCCAGCAGTGATCGGGACATCGCTTACGAGCAGTACTTC.